Listed below are T cell receptor beta chains from one sample, sequenced in a study of long-term antiretroviral therapy in people with HIV. Clones were read by immunoSEQ multiplex PCR, and TCRdb kept only the in-frame ones, dropping some. The sample consists of approximately 22,000 clones, about 85% of them appearing once. Specimen: unsorted PBMCs, collected 1.9 years after starting antiretroviral therapy. Receptors were obtained from a woman in her forties or fifties with HIV. Both conserved end residues are part of each CDR3. D genes are given only for firm matches. Clone size is shown for a subset of rows, as once, few, many or a class of expanded clone.

J | size | D | V | DNA | CDR3
TRBJ1-5 | - | TRBD1 | TRBV28 | TGTGCCAGCAGTTTCTTCATACTTGGGCAGGGGGGATCCGGCAATCAGCCCCAGCATTTT | CASSFFILGQGGSGNQPQHF
TRBJ1-6 | - | - | TRBV30 | TGTGCCTGGAGTGTACGCGGGACACGAGGTTCACCCCTCCACTTT | CAWSVRGTRGSPLHF
TRBJ1-1 | - | - | TRBV27 | TGTGCCAGCAGATTGGACAGATTGAACACTGAAGCTTTCTTT | CASRLDRLNTEAFF
TRBJ1-5 | few | - | TRBV7-9 | TGTGCCAGCAGCTTAGCTCTCGGGGATCAGCCCCAGCATTTT | CASSLALGDQPQHF
TRBJ1-1 | - | - | TRBV4-3 | TGCGCCAGCAGCAGAGTAGGGGGGACTGAAGCTTTCTTT | CASSRVGGTEAFF
TRBJ1-5 | - | - | TRBV6-1 | TGTGCCAGCAGTGAAGGAGTTTCGGGGCATCAGCCCCAGCATTTT | CASSEGVSGHQPQHF
TRBJ1-1 | - | TRBD1 | TRBV19 | TGTGCCAGTAGTCCCCCCGGGACAGGTACAGCTTTCTTT | CASSPPGTGTAFF
TRBJ1-2 | - | - | TRBV29-1 | TGCAGCGTTGAAAGGGCTACTAACTATGGCTACACCTTC | CSVERATNYGYTF
TRBJ2-6 | - | - | TRBV2 | TGTGCCAGCCAGAGACGCCGCAGCTCTGGGGCCAACGTCCTGACTTTC | CASQRRRSSGANVLTF
TRBJ1-5 | - | - | TRBV19 | TGTGCCAGTAGTATTGGAGGGGGACATCTTAATCAGCCCCAGCATTTT | CASSIGGGHLNQPQHF
TRBJ2-2 | - | TRBD1 | TRBV28 | TGTGCCTGTCAGAGACAGGGGGGCACCGGGGAGCTGTTTTTT | CACQRQGGTGELFF
TRBJ2-5 | - | TRBD1 | TRBV19 | TGTGCCAGTAGCCGGGACAGGGACCAAGAGACCCAGTACTTC | CASSRDRDQETQYF
TRBJ1-6 | few | - | TRBV27 | TGTGCCAGCAGTCCCCTCCTTCCCTGGCACCTCCACTTT | CASSPLLPWHLHF
TRBJ2-7 | - | TRBD1 | TRBV7-6 | TGTGCCAGCAGCGATGACAGGGACGAGTCCTACGAGCAGTACTTC | CASSDDRDESYEQYF
TRBJ2-1 | - | TRBD1 | TRBV13 | TGTGCCAGCAGCTCCAAACTTTGGACAGGGCCGAGGGTTGACAATGAGCAGTTCTTC | CASSSKLWTGPRVDNEQFF
TRBJ2-5 | - | - | TRBV5-1 | TGCGCCAGCAGCTCCGACGGGGCTAGCCGGACCCAGTACTTC | CASSSDGASRTQYF
TRBJ2-3 | - | TRBD2 | TRBV7-3 | TGTGCCAGCAGCCTCTTAGCGGGGGGCACCACAGATACGCAGTATTTT | CASSLLAGGTTDTQYF
TRBJ2-5 | - | - | TRBV7-3 | TGTGCCAGCAGCCGGGACGGTCAAGAGACCCAGTACTTC | CASSRDGQETQYF
TRBJ1-3 | few | - | TRBV19 | TGTGCCAGTAGTCGCAGGGAAGCTGGAAACACCATATATTTT | CASSRREAGNTIYF
TRBJ2-7 | - | - | TRBV18 | TGTGCCAGCTCACCAGGTGGGGGTAACGAGCAGTACTTC | CASSPGGGNEQYF
TRBJ1-2 | few | - | TRBV6-1 | TGTGCCAGCAGTGCCCTAAGGCCCGGTTTTGGCTACACCTTC | CASSALRPGFGYTF
TRBJ2-1 | - | - | TRBV5-1 | TGCGCCAGCAGCTTGAGAGGTCCACGGGCCCTCAATGAGCAGTTCTTC | CASSLRGPRALNEQFF
TRBJ1-5 | - | - | TRBV9 | TGTGCCAGCAGCGTAGGCGACCTCCACACTCAGCCCCAGCATTTT | CASSVGDLHTQPQHF
TRBJ1-4 | once | TRBD1 | TRBV19 | TGTGCCAGTAGTCCGACAGGGGTTGGTGAAAAACTGTTTTTT | CASSPTGVGEKLFF
TRBJ2-1 | - | - | TRBV30 | TGTGCCTGGAGTGGTCGAACTGAGCAGTTCTTC | CAWSGRTEQFF
TRBJ1-2 | - | - | TRBV7-2 | TGTGCCAGCAGCTTACTTACAGTATCCGGCTACACCTTC | CASSLLTVSGYTF
TRBJ1-6 | - | - | TRBV2 | TGTGCCAGCAGGGACGGACTTTCACCCCTCCACTTT | CASRDGLSPLHF
TRBJ2-3 | - | TRBD1 | TRBV2 | TGTGCCAGCAGTGGGGGGACAGTTAGTACAGATACGCAGTATTTT | CASSGGTVSTDTQYF
TRBJ1-4 | once | - | TRBV7-8 | TGTGCCAGCAGGAGGTTCGAGGTTGTTAATGAAAAACTGTTTTTT | CASRRFEVVNEKLFF
TRBJ1-4 | - | - | TRBV28 | TGTGCCAGCATCCCTTCCCTTGGGGGAATTAATGAAAAACTGTTTTTT | CASIPSLGGINEKLFF
TRBJ1-2 | - | - | TRBV19 | TGTGCCAGTAAGCCGGACAGCTACTATGGCTACACCTTC | CASKPDSYYGYTF
TRBJ2-2 | once | - | TRBV19 | TGTGCCAGTAGTATTCAATCCGGTCCCGGGGAGCTGTTTTTT | CASSIQSGPGELFF
TRBJ2-3 | - | TRBD1 | TRBV5-1 | TGCGCCAGCATACGGGACAGTAGCACAGATACGCAGTATTTT | CASIRDSSTDTQYF
TRBJ2-5 | - | TRBD1 | TRBV7-8 | TGTGCCAGCAGTTGGACAGGGGGTGGAGAGACCCAGTACTTC | CASSWTGGGETQYF
TRBJ2-6 | - | TRBD1 | TRBV5-1 | TGCGCCAGCAGCTTTCGACGGACAGGAGCCCGACTCTCTGGGGCCAACGTCCTGACTTTC | CASSFRRTGARLSGANVLTF
TRBJ2-5 | - | - | TRBV7-2 | TGTGCCAGCAGCTTGCGGGGGACAGAACAAGAGACCCAGTACTTC | CASSLRGTEQETQYF
TRBJ2-1 | - | - | TRBV6-1 | TGTGCCAGCGGGGGGTCCTACAATGAGCAGTTCTTC | CASGGSYNEQFF
TRBJ1-5 | - | - | TRBV27 | TGTGCCAGCATCCCCAGTGAAAGCCGAAATCAGCCCCAGCATTTT | CASIPSESRNQPQHF
TRBJ1-1 | few | - | TRBV6-6 | TGTGCCAGCAGCACTTTAGGGAACACTGAAGCTTTCTTT | CASSTLGNTEAFF
TRBJ1-4 | - | - | TRBV4-2 | TGTGCCAGCAGCCAAGATGACCCCGTACTGGGAACGATGGAAGAAAAACTGTTTTTT | CASSQDDPVLGTMEEKLFF